This entry lists 7 T cell receptor beta chains sequenced from one sample in a study of blood T cells in healthy people across ages. Through a sample-barcoded 5' primer and a J-beta primer mix, a second PCR was run for 7 to 11 cycles. TCRdb re-called the 5' RACE reads through MiXCR, storing one row per CDR3 protein. This table has 1.5 million to 2 million distinct CDR3 sequences, approximately 40% appearing once. The source material was blood. These receptors were collected from a human donor in good health.

This clonotype was seen ten or more times. CDR3: CSVEKGYGYTF. CDR3 DNA: TGCAGCGTTGAAAAGGGATATGGCTACACCTTC. The V and J genes are TRBV29-1 and TRBJ1-2; D gene uncertain. CDR1 and CDR2 (germline): SQVTM, ANQGSEA. This CDR3 spans 11 amino acids. V was cut by 2 bases and J by 5 bases, with 6 bases left in between.

This clonotype was recorded once. The chain employs TRBV6-1 and TRBJ1-2, with 9 positions matching TRBD1. The CDR3 consists of 17 residues. Germline V gene lookup returns CDR1 MNHNS and CDR2 SASEGT. After removal of 4 bases from V and 4 bases from J, the junction contained 13 bases not matched to a gene. CDR3 loop: CASSVGGQGILSYGYTF. The CDR3 region has the DNA TGTGCCAGCAGTGTTGGCGGACAGGGGATCTTGTCCTATGGCTACACCTTC.

This clonotype was seen more than once but under ten times. The chain joins TRBV7-9 to TRBJ1-2; perhaps TRBD1 as D (6 bases). Trimming took 1 base from V and 3 from J, leaving 15 bases between them. The CDR3 sequence is 16 residues long. Germline CDR1 and CDR2: SEHNR and FQNEAQ (reference sequence). The chain's CDR3 is CASSLGLNRAYYGYTF. Here the CDR3 DNA reads TGTGCCAGCAGCTTAGGCCTAAACAGGGCCTACTATGGCTACACCTTC.

The count of this clonotype is one. The rearrangement links TRBV5-1 to TRBJ2-7; D is uncertain. This CDR3 spans 13 amino acids. Trimming took off 1 base at V and 4 bases at J, with 9 bases between the two ends. Germline V CDR1 and CDR2: SGHRS, YFSETQ. The CDR3 reads CASSLTNSYEQYF. CDR3 DNA sequence: TGCGCCAGCAGCTTGACAAACAGTTACGAGCAGTACTTC.

This clonotype was counted only a few times. The chain recombines TRBV11-2 with TRBJ2-1, with TRBD2 matching 9 bases. The length of the CDR3 is 17 residues. The germline CDR1 and CDR2 sequences are SGHAT and FQNNGV. The V segment lost 2 bases and the J segment 2 bases; nucleotides outside the gene matches: 7. CDR3 protein: CASSLKPGLAAYNEQFF. For the CDR3, the DNA is TGTGCCAGCAGCTTAAAACCGGGACTAGCCGCCTACAATGAGCAGTTCTTC.

The J gene is TRBJ2-1, the V gene TRBV20-1; D unresolved. This CDR3 has 11 amino acids. Trimming took off 5 bases at V and 4 bases at J, with 6 bases between the two ends. CDR1 is DFQATT, CDR2 SNEGSKA, per germline (reference sequence). The CDR3 sequence: CSAPKYNEQFF. The CDR3 coding sequence is TGCAGTGCTCCCAAATACAATGAGCAGTTCTTC.

This clonotype was picked up a small number of times. The chain employs TRBV7-4 and TRBJ2-7; TRBD1 is a possible D gene (6 bases). Trimming cost V 2 bases and J 2 bases, with 16 bases left between them. This CDR3 comprises 16 residues. Germline V gene data show CDR1 as SGHVT and CDR2 as SQSDAQ. CDR3 nucleotides: TGTGCCAGCAGCTTACATCCACGGGACAATCCCTACGAGCAGTACTTC. Translating gives CASSLHPRDNPYEQYF.